The 21 T cell receptor beta chains reported below all come from one sample, sequenced in a study of early T cells in non-severe SARS-CoV-2 infection. One entry per CDR3 protein results from TCRdb running MiXCR on the 5' RACE reads. The sample holds 70,000 to 85,000 distinct CDR3 sequences, roughly an eighth seen once. Specimen: whole blood. The receptors come from an adult who was a healthcare worker with PCR-confirmed SARS-CoV-2 infection or an uninfected control (not recorded which).

The chain employs TRBV20-1 and TRBJ2-5; D is uncertain. This CDR3 region has 14 residues. V dropped 0 bases and J dropped 0 bases, with 8 bases sitting between them. CDR1 is DFQATT, CDR2 SNEGSKA, per germline (reference sequence). The CDR3 spells CSAREEVYQETQYF. The CDR3 bases are TGCAGTGCTAGAGAAGAGGTGTACCAAGAGACCCAGTACTTC.

This clonotype was seen a handful of times. This chain links TRBV28 with TRBJ1-4, with D hard to call. There are 16 residues in the CDR3. The V end lost 2 bases, the J end lost 2 bases, and 12 bases lay between the germline ends. Germline lookup yields CDR1 MDHEN and CDR2 SYDVKM. CDR3 nucleotide sequence: TGTGCCAGCAGTTTAAGATCTTCACACACTAATGAAAAACTGTTTTTT. Protein product: CASSLRSSHTNEKLFF.

This clonotype was found many times. The CDR3 reads CSVAGGASEQYF. CDR3 DNA: TGCAGCGTTGCTGGGGGCGCGTCCGAGCAGTACTTC. V gene TRBV29-1 combines with J gene TRBJ2-7, with TRBD1 as a possible D gene (6 bases). The length of the CDR3 is 12 residues. Trimming removed 4 bases from V and 6 bases from J, with 13 bases in between. CDR1 and CDR2 (germline): SQVTM, ANQGSEA.

This clonotype was seen a few times. The chain carries TRBV10-1 and TRBJ2-2; D is ambiguous. The CDR3 loop spans 15 amino acids. Deletions cut 4 bases from V and 5 bases from J, with 14 bases between. Germline CDR1 WNHNN, CDR2 SYGVQD (reference sequence). The CDR3 DNA reads as TGCGCCAGCAGTGTCAGCCAGCCGCCAACCGGGGAGCTGTTTTTT. It translates to CASSVSQPPTGELFF.

A remark on this clonotype: This may come from a read error, since a much larger clone is one base off. The J gene is TRBJ2-7, the V gene TRBV7-9, with D possibly TRBD1 on 5 matching bases. The V end was cut by 5 bases, the J end by 0 bases, with 11 bases between. The CDR3 totals 14 residues. Germline lookup yields CDR1 SEHNR and CDR2 FQNEAQ (reference sequence). The CDR3, as DNA: TGTGCCAGCAGCCCCGGCAGGGACTCCTACGAGCAGTACTTC. It yields the protein CASSPGRDSYEQYF. The variable domain in full, completed from reference TRBV7-9 and TRBJ2-7, reads DTGVSQNPRHKITKRGQNVTFRCDPISEHNRLYWYRQTLGQGPEFLTYFQNEAQLEKSRLLSDRFSAERPKGSFSTLEIQRTEQGDSAMYLCASSPGRDSYEQYFGPGTRLTVT.

This clonotype was detected a few times. This chain links TRBV12-3 or TRBV12-4 with TRBJ2-6, with TRBD2 matching over 8 bases. Trimming at V came to 7 bases and at J to 4 bases, leaving 6 bases not matched to a gene. CDR3 size: 15 residues. The CDR3 spells CASTPGGLGANVLTF. CDR3 sequence (DNA): TGTGCCAGCACCCCGGGGGGGCTGGGGGCCAACGTCCTGACTTTC.

The rearrangement joins TRBV28 to TRBJ2-7, with a possible D match to TRBD2 (6 bases). V shed 4 bases and J shed 0 bases, with 16 bases lying between them. This CDR3 has 16 amino acids. CDR1 MDHEN and CDR2 SYDVKM come from the germline V gene. CDR3 nucleotide sequence: TGTGCCAGCAGTTGGGCGGGGCGGTTCCTCTCCTACGAGCAGTACTTC. This translates into CASSWAGRFLSYEQYF.

This clonotype has at least ten counts. The chain recombines TRBV27 with TRBJ1-2, with D possibly matching TRBD1 (6 bases). V was pared by 2 bases and J by 7 bases, with 20 bases between. CDR1 and CDR2 from the germline V gene are MNHEY and SMNVEV (reference sequence). This CDR3 has 16 amino acids. The CDR3: CASSLGGQRGLSGYTF. CDR3 DNA sequence: TGTGCCAGCAGTTTAGGGGGCCAGAGGGGATTAAGTGGCTACACCTTC.

Only a few counts were recorded for this clonotype. This chain connects TRBV5-4 to TRBJ1-5; no definite D call. This CDR3 comprises 18 residues. Germline CDR1 is SGHNT and CDR2 is YYREEE (reference sequence). Between the trimmed V and J ends, which lost 0 bases and 2 bases, there was a span of 18 bases. The CDR3 loop is CASSLDVPEGYRNQPQHF. DNA for the CDR3: TGTGCCAGCAGCTTGGACGTCCCAGAGGGTTATCGCAATCAGCCCCAGCATTTT.

This clonotype was seen only a few times. The rearrangement uses TRBV19 and TRBJ2-1; no firm D call. CDR1 is LNHDA and CDR2 is SQIVND in the germline V gene (reference sequence). V was trimmed by 7 bases and J by 6 bases, leaving 19 bases between them. The CDR3 spans 15 residues. The CDR3 region has the DNA TGTGCCAGTACCCAATCTCGGGTAGGCTCCAATGAGCAGTTCTTC. Amino acids: CASTQSRVGSNEQFF.

This clonotype was detected many times. The chain is built from TRBV29-1 and TRBJ2-2, with unresolved D. The ends were cut back, 3 bases at V and 0 bases at J, with 8 bases in the middle. The CDR3 is made up of 14 amino acids. In germline, CDR1 is SQVTM, CDR2 ANQGSEA. CDR3: CSVEGLTNTGELFF. In nucleotides, the CDR3 is TGCAGCGTTGAGGGATTAACGAACACCGGGGAGCTGTTTTTT.

This clonotype was picked up many times. This sequence joins TRBV9 and TRBJ2-1; 10 bases agree with TRBD2. Trimming removed 2 bases from V and 6 bases from J; junction bases left unmatched: 5. Germline CDR1 and CDR2: SGDLS and YYNGEE. The CDR3 extends over 15 amino acids. Written as DNA, the CDR3 is TGTGCCAGCAGCGTCGGCTCTAGCGGGAGCAATGAGCAGTTCTTC. This translates into CASSVGSSGSNEQFF. Looking up the rest from reference TRBV9 and TRBJ2-1 gives the full variable domain: DSGVTQTPKHLITATGQRVTLRCSPRSGDLSVYWYQQSLDQGLQFLIQYYNGEERAKGNILERFSAQQFPDLHSELNLSSLELGDSALYFCASSVGSSGSNEQFFGPGTRLTVL.

The chain couples TRBV6-5 to TRBJ2-3; D possibly corresponds to TRBD1 (5 bases). Germline assignment: CDR1 MNHEY and CDR2 SVGAGI. The CDR3 totals 14 residues. V was clipped by 6 bases and J by 3 bases, with 13 bases between them. The CDR3 sequence: CASSPVRATDTQYF. The DNA for the CDR3 is TGTGCCAGCAGCCCCGTCAGGGCGACAGATACGCAGTATTTT.

The chain is built from TRBV7-2 and TRBJ1-6, with D maybe TRBD1 (5 bases). The germline V and J ends were trimmed by 5 bases and 14 bases, with 13 bases remaining between them. The CDR3 has 12 residues. The germline CDR1 and CDR2 sequences are SGHTA and FQGNSA. The CDR3 protein is CASSPAGQTLHF. The DNA for the CDR3 is TGTGCCAGCAGCCCCGCGGGGCAAACCCTCCACTTT.

This clonotype was counted at least ten times. V gene TRBV7-8 combines with J gene TRBJ2-1; 8 bases are shared with TRBD1. The V gene's germline CDR1 is SGHVS and CDR2 FQNEAQ. The CDR3 has 15 amino acids. V shed 6 bases and J 4 bases; nucleotides not matched to a gene: 8. CDR3 residues: CASSPSGQGYNEQFF. The CDR3, as DNA: TGTGCCAGCAGTCCTTCCGGACAGGGATACAATGAGCAGTTCTTC.

This chain joins TRBV7-2 and TRBJ2-7, with a weak D call TRBD1 (5 bases). CDR1 and CDR2 (germline): SGHTA, FQGNSA. V was pared by 7 bases and J by 3 bases, with 16 bases between. The CDR3 totals 14 residues. In DNA, the CDR3 is TGTGCCAGCAACCCGAACAGGCGCGGCTACGAGCAGTACTTC. As protein: CASNPNRRGYEQYF.

This clonotype has ten or more counts. This chain connects TRBV28 to TRBJ2-3, with TRBD1 matching over 7 bases. V lost 4 bases, J lost 3 bases, and 7 bases stayed unmatched. The germline V gene encodes CDR1 MDHEN and CDR2 SYDVKM. The CDR3 length is 15 residues. CDR3 amino acids: CASSSTGDGTDTQYF. CDR3 bases: TGTGCCAGCAGTTCTACAGGGGATGGGACAGATACGCAGTATTTT.

This clonotype was seen at least ten times. CDR3 sequence reads: CASSTPGQETYEQYF. As DNA, the CDR3 is TGTGCCAGCAGTACGCCAGGACAGGAGACCTACGAGCAGTACTTC. V usage is TRBV11-1 and J usage is TRBJ2-7; 7 nucleotides line up with TRBD1. Germline lookup yields CDR1 SGHAT and CDR2 FQDESV (reference sequence). Unmatched junction bases numbered 10, after V lost 6 bases and J lost 2 bases. The CDR3 is made up of 15 amino acids.

This clonotype was seen repeatedly, ten times or more. The chain is built from TRBV6-6 and TRBJ1-1, with TRBD1 matching 9 bases. J gave up 1 base and V 6 bases, and 3 bases lay outside the gene matches. Germline values: CDR1 MNHNY, CDR2 SVGAGI (reference sequence). The CDR3 sequence is 14 residues long. The CDR3 bases are TGTGCCAGCAGCCGGACAGGGGAGAACACTGAAGCTTTCTTT. Translated: CASSRTGENTEAFF.

The chain is built from TRBV3-1 and TRBJ2-6; D not certain. In germline, CDR1 is LGHDT, CDR2 YNNKEL (reference sequence). V was shortened by 4 bases and J by 4 bases, with 11 bases between the two germline ends. The CDR3 is 15 amino acids. This CDR3 is CASSPHQVGANVLTF. The CDR3 region has the DNA TGTGCCAGCAGCCCTCATCAGGTCGGGGCCAACGTCCTGACTTTC.

The J gene is TRBJ2-6, the V gene TRBV7-6, with D unresolved. V lost 5 bases and J lost 0, with 11 bases in between. The length of the CDR3 is 16 residues. From germline, CDR1 is SGHVS and CDR2 FNYEAQ. The CDR3 reads CASSPEALSGANVLTF. The CDR3 DNA sequence: TGTGCCAGCAGCCCCGAAGCGCTCTCTGGGGCCAACGTCCTGACTTTC.